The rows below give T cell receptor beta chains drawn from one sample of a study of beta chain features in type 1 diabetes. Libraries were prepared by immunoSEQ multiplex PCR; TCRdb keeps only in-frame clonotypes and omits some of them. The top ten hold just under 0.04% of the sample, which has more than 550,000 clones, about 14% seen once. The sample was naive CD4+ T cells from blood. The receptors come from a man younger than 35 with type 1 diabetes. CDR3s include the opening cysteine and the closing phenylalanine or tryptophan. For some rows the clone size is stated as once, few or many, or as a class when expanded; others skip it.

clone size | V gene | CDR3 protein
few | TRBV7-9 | CASSILAKETQYF
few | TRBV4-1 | CASSQTGRRAEQYF
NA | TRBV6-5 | CASSYLSGTPYEQYF
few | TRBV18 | CASSIDRVTDTQYF
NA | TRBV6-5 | CASSYRQGIGGNTIYF
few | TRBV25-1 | CATSLNQGIHPGYTF
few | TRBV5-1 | CASSLSKVGANVLTF
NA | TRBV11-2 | CASSPSGTGTDTQYF
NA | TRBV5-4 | CASSYRDRLNTEAFF
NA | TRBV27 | CASSSGQAIRGQYF
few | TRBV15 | CATSRHKLAGEYNEQFF
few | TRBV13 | CASSSGQGVYEQYF
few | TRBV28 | CASSPNPSRGGSYEQYF
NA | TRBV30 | CAWSPRVYEQYF
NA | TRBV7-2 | CASSLGLGEQYF
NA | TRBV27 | CASSVEGRGFSDSPLHF
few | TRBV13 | CASSLVLRGHLREQYF